This TCR beta chain was sequenced in a study of immune heterogeneity within non-small cell lung tumors. Study-wide points: Tumor sites within a patient were found to share identical dominant CDR3 beta clonotypes, and site-unique high-frequency clones were also present. Between individual patients, the high-frequency T-cell receptor beta clonotypes largely differed.

The TCR beta CDR3 region underwent multiplex PCR amplification with 32 V and 13 J primers. MiXCR, run by TCRdb on the multiplex PCR reads, gives a single entry per CDR3 protein. This table holds about 15,000 distinct CDR3 sequences, approximately 30% found once. Bulk tumor genomic DNA, around 580 ng per sample, was used as template. Every primary tumor yielded several biopsies, spaced far apart, that were taken during surgery. The study enrolled patients with untreated, newly diagnosed non-small cell lung cancer who underwent curative surgery. Those donating were patients (newly diagnosed with non-small cell lung cancer) who were having surgery with curative intent. Trimming left V 0 bases short and J 0 bases short, with 5 bases between. The CDR3 is 14 residues long. Germline assignment: CDR1 MNHNY and CDR2 SVGAGI (reference sequence). This clonotype has a handful of counts. What it binds is unknown.

The material sequenced was lung tumor tissue. This chain uses TRBV6-6 with TRBJ1-1; D ambiguous. The source is a woman aged 50 to 65 with non-small cell lung cancer. CDR3 in amino acids: CASSYSVMNTEAFF. CDR3 coding DNA: TGTGCCAGCAGTTACTCCGTCATGAACACTGAAGCTTTCTTT.